The 14 T cell receptor beta chains presented below share a single source sample, sequenced in a study of control samples from healthy donors and cancer patients (dated by TCRdb to 2018 to 2020). The receptor library was made with the immunoSEQ multiplex PCR assay. What TCRdb holds here is the immuneACCESS table cut down to in-frame rearrangements. Part of the clones is not present; checked against another copy, under half of the missing clones reflect an unresolved V gene, and the others are unexplained. The sample data list roughly 220,000 clones, and just under 95% of these were observed just once. The ten most abundant clones make up 1.5% of the sample. The sample consisted of blood. The receptors were sampled from a man aged 45 to 65 in good health.

The rearrangement uses TRBV9 and TRBJ2-7, with D unresolved. CDR3 size: 14 residues. V was trimmed by 1 base and J by 2 bases, leaving 10 bases between them. Looked up from germline, CDR1 is SGDLS and CDR2 is YYNGEE. The CDR3 spells CASSVSDGAYEQYF. DNA of the CDR3: TGTGCCAGCAGCGTATCGGACGGAGCCTACGAGCAGTACTTC. Looking up the rest from reference TRBV9 and TRBJ2-7 gives the full variable domain: DSGVTQTPKHLITATGQRVTLRCSPRSGDLSVYWYQQSLDQGLQFLIQYYNGEERAKGNILERFSAQQFPDLHSELNLSSLELGDSALYFCASSVSDGAYEQYFGPGTRLTVT.

V usage is TRBV29-1 and J usage is TRBJ2-5; maybe TRBD2 (5 bases). The length of the CDR3 is 14 residues. The V gene's germline CDR1 is SQVTM and CDR2 ANQGSEA. Trimming took 0 bases from V and 7 from J, leaving 15 bases between them. DNA for the CDR3: TGCAGCGTTGAAGATCGGAGGACCGGAGGGACCCAGTACTTC. Translated, it gives CSVEDRRTGGTQYF.

This sequence joins TRBV4-2 and TRBJ1-5; D unclear. Germline assignment: CDR1 LGHNA and CDR2 YNFKEQ. V lost 0 bases, J lost 9 bases, and 9 bases lay in between. The CDR3 spans 13 residues. The CDR3 protein is CASSQDLRLPQHF. Written as DNA, the CDR3 is TGTGCCAGCAGCCAAGATTTGCGGTTGCCCCAGCATTTT.

The chain joins TRBV28 to TRBJ2-3, with no clear D. The V end lost 9 bases, the J end lost 4 bases, and 20 bases lay between the germline ends. The CDR3 has 15 amino acids. From germline, CDR1 is MDHEN and CDR2 SYDVKM. The CDR3 DNA follows: TGTGCCAGTTTTAGTTTCCCTTATACCTCAGATACGCAGTATTTT. The encoded protein is CASFSFPYTSDTQYF.

The rearrangement joins TRBV28 to TRBJ1-2; D ambiguous. V lost 6 bases and J 1 base, leaving 12 bases between the germline ends. This CDR3 region has 14 residues. Germline CDR1 reads MDHEN; CDR2 reads SYDVKM. The CDR3 protein is CASRPSVGNYGYTF. DNA of the CDR3: TGTGCCAGCAGACCCTCCGTGGGTAACTATGGCTACACCTTC.

The gene calls are TRBV21-1 and TRBJ1-3; the table calls TRBD1, which could not be checked here. TRBV21-1 is given as a pseudogene. The CDR3 sequence is 21 residues long. CDR3 sequence reads: CASIRQRDRGRSGIFGNTIYF. The CDR3 coding sequence is TGTGCCAGCATTAGGCAGCGCGACAGGGGAAGATCCGGAATCTTTGGAAACACCATATATTTT.

This rearrangement joins TRBV28 to TRBJ1-5; possible D gene TRBD1, 5 bases. The CDR3 consists of 14 residues. Germline V gene sequence: CDR1 MDHEN, CDR2 SYDVKM. The V end lost 1 base, the J end lost 8 bases, and 12 bases lay between the germline ends. CDR3: CASSLYGGKKPQHF. The CDR3 DNA is TGTGCCAGCAGTTTATATGGGGGTAAAAAGCCCCAGCATTTT. The whole variable domain, remainder taken from reference TRBV28 and TRBJ1-5, is DVKVTQSSRYLVKRTGEKVFLECVQDMDHENMFWYRQDPGLGLRLIYFSYDVKMKEKGDIPEGYSVSREKKERFSLILESASTNQTSMYLCASSLYGGKKPQHFGDGTRLSIL.

Note on this clone: Other DNA sequences in this specimen translate into the identical CDR3. The rearrangement joins TRBV6-5 to TRBJ1-1; the D gene is possibly TRBD1 (6 bases). The V end lost 0 bases, the J end lost 7 bases, and 9 bases lay between the germline ends. The CDR3 is 13 amino acids. Germline values: CDR1 MNHEY, CDR2 SVGAGI. CDR3 bases: TGTGCCAGCAGTTACTCGGGGGGGCTTGAAGCTTTCTTT. Its translation is CASSYSGGLEAFF.

The chain couples TRBV18 to TRBJ1-1; no definite D call. The CDR3 spans 14 residues. V was trimmed by 3 bases and J by 0 bases, leaving 8 bases between them. Germline V gene lookup returns CDR1 KGHSH and CDR2 LQKENI. The CDR3 DNA reads TGTGCCAGCTCACCTTTGGGGATGAACACTGAAGCTTTCTTT. Its protein is CASSPLGMNTEAFF.

This chain links TRBV25-1 with TRBJ2-1; 7 bases align to TRBD2. Germline CDR1 is MGHDK and CDR2 is SYGVNS. The CDR3 length is 14 residues. Trimming cost V 0 bases and J 6 bases; bases outside gene matches: 2. CDR3 DNA: TGTGCCAGCAGTGAATATTCGGGAGGCAATGAGCAGTTCTTC. Protein sequence: CASSEYSGGNEQFF.

The table lists this clone with a count of one. The chain recombines TRBV9 with TRBJ1-3; TRBD1 matches 10 bases. CDR1 and CDR2 from the germline V gene are SGDLS and YYNGEE. Trimming removed 2 bases from V and 0 bases from J; junction bases left unmatched: 2. The CDR3 is 16 residues long. The CDR3 protein is CASSVGQGGSGNTIYF. The CDR3 nucleotides are TGTGCCAGCAGCGTCGGACAGGGGGGCTCTGGAAACACCATATATTTT. Variable domain in full (rest from reference TRBV9 and TRBJ1-3): DSGVTQTPKHLITATGQRVTLRCSPRSGDLSVYWYQQSLDQGLQFLIQYYNGEERAKGNILERFSAQQFPDLHSELNLSSLELGDSALYFCASSVGQGGSGNTIYFGEGSWLTVV.

This rearrangement joins TRBV12-3 or TRBV12-4 to TRBJ1-1, with D unresolved. The CDR3 is 11 residues long. The ends were cut back, 5 bases at V and 5 bases at J, with 6 bases in the middle. This CDR3 reads CASSGWTEAFF. The CDR3, as DNA: TGTGCCAGCAGTGGATGGACTGAAGCTTTCTTT.

The V and J genes are TRBV5-1 and TRBJ2-2, with 9 bases aligning to TRBD1. The CDR3 runs 18 residues. Looked up from germline, CDR1 is SGHRS and CDR2 is YFSETQ. The V segment lost 0 bases and the J segment 5 bases; nucleotides outside the gene matches: 11. The CDR3 region is CASSLVPQGQGTTGELFF. The CDR3 DNA is TGCGCCAGCAGCTTGGTCCCACAGGGACAGGGAACGACCGGGGAGCTGTTTTTT.

CDR3 region: CAWGELSGNTIYF. The CDR3 DNA follows: TGTGCCTGGGGGGAGCTCTCTGGAAACACCATATATTTT. This chain uses TRBV30 with TRBJ1-3, with D uncertain. This CDR3 contains 13 residues. In germline, CDR1 is GTSNPN, CDR2 SVGIG (reference sequence). V was clipped by 5 bases and J by 0 bases, with 8 bases between them.